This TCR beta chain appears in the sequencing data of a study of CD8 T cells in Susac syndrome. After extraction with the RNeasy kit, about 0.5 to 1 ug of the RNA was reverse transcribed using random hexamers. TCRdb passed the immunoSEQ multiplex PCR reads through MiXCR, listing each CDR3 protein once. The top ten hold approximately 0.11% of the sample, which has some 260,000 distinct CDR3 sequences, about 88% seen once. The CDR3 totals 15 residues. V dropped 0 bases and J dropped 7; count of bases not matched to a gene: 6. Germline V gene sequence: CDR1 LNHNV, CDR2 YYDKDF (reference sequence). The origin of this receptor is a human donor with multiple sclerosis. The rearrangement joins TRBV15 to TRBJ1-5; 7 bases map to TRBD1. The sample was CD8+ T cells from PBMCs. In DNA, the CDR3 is TGTGCCACCAGCAGAGACAGGCAAGGGGGCCAGCCCCAGCATTTT. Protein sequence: CATSRDRQGGQPQHF.